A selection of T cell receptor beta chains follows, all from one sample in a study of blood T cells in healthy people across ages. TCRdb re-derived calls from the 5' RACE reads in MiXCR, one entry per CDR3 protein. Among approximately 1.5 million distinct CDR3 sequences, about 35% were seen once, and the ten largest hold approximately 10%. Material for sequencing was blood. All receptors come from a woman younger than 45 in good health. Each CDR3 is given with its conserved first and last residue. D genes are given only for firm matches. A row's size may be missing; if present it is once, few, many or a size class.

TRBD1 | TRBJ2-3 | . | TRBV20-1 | CSARAGTGTDTQYF | TGCAGTGCTAGAGCCGGGACAGGGACAGATACGCAGTATTTT
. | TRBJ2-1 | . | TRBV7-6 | CASSDIRLARVSSSYNEQFF | TGTGCCAGCAGCGACATAAGGCTAGCGAGGGTTTCCAGCTCCTACAATGAGCAGTTCTTC
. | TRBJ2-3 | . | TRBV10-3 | CAISKQGRDTDTQYF | TGTGCCATCAGTAAACAGGGGAGGGACACAGATACGCAGTATTTT
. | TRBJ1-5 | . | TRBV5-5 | CASSWEIGQPQHF | TGTGCCAGCAGCTGGGAAATAGGGCAGCCCCAGCATTTT
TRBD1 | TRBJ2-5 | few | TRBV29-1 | CSVEGVRQGVFETQYF | TGCAGCGTTGAGGGGGTTAGACAGGGGGTCTTTGAGACCCAGTACTTC
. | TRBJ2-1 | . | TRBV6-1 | CVSSETAYNEQFF | TGTGTCAGCAGTGAGACGGCGTACAATGAGCAGTTCTTC
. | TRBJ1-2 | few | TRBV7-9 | CASSPSGAGYTF | TGTGCCAGCAGCCCTTCTGGGGCTGGCTACACCTTC
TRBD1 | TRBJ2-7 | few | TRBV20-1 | CSARQGATVEQYF | TGCAGTGCAAGACAGGGGGCGACGGTCGAGCAGTACTTC
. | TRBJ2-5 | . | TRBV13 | CAVSHAGSGDEQYF | TGTGCCGTAAGTCACGCAGGGTCTGGGGATGAGCAGTACTTC
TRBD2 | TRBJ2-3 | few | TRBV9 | CASSGQPGTSGGDSGTDTQYF | TGTGCCAGCAGCGGTCAACCCGGGACTAGCGGGGGGGACAGCGGCACAGATACGCAGTATTTT
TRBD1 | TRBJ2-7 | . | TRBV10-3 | CAISARYDRGHEQYF | TGTGCCATCAGTGCGAGGTATGACAGGGGCCACGAGCAGTACTTC
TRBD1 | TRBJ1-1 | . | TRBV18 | CASSPRQGTTEAFF | TGTGCCAGCTCACCACGACAGGGTACCACTGAAGCTTTCTTT
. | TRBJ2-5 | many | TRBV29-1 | CSVPFPGRAAATQYF | TGCAGCGTTCCCTTCCCGGGCCGGGCGGCGGCGACCCAGTACTTC
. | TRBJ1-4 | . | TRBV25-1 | CASSLNRPRDSQLFF | TGTGCCAGCAGCCTAAACAGGCCTCGAGACTCACAACTGTTTTTT
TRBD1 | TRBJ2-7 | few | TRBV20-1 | CSAERQGWSYEQYF | TGCAGTGCGGAAAGACAGGGGTGGTCCTACGAGCAGTACTTC
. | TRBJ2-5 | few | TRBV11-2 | CASSSYTQETQYF | TGTGCCAGCAGCTCCTACACACAAGAGACCCAGTACTTC
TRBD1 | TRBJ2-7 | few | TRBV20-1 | CSASLGVKGQGRNEQYF | TGCAGTGCTAGTCTCGGTGTGAAGGGACAGGGGAGGAACGAGCAGTACTTC
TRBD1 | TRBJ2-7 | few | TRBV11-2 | CASSYLRQGPSYEQYF | TGTGCCAGCAGCTACCTCCGACAGGGGCCCTCCTACGAGCAGTACTTC
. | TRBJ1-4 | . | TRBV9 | CASSARPDKYEELFF | TGTGCCAGCAGCGCCCGACCCGACAAATATGAAGAACTGTTTTTT
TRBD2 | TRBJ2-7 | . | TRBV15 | CATSSSGTREYEQYF | TGTGCCACCAGCAGTTCCGGGACTAGAGAGTACGAGCAGTACTTC
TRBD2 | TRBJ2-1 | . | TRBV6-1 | CASSEASGSSLGEQFF | TGTGCCAGCAGTGAGGCTAGCGGGAGTTCGTTAGGTGAGCAGTTCTTC
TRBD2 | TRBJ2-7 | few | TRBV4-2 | CASSQESGGSSYEQYF | TGTGCCAGCAGCCAGGAAAGCGGGGGAAGCTCCTACGAGCAGTACTTC
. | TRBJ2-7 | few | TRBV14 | CASSQDGLNYEQYF | TGTGCCAGCAGCCAAGATGGACTCAACTACGAGCAGTACTTC
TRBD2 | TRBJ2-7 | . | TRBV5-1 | CASRRLAGGGEQYF | TGCGCCAGCAGACGACTAGCGGGAGGCGGCGAGCAGTACTTC
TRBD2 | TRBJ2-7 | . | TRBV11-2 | CASKTAGGSPHEQYF | TGTGCCAGCAAAACTGCGGGGGGTAGCCCCCACGAGCAGTACTTC
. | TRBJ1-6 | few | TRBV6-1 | CASSEMRQGIGSPLHF | TGTGCCAGCAGTGAAATGCGGCAGGGGATCGGTTCACCCCTCCACTTT
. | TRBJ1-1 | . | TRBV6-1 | CASSEWSDEAFF | TGTGCCAGCAGTGAATGGTCGGATGAAGCTTTCTTT
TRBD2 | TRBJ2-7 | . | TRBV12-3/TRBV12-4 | CASSLSSGVGEQYF | TGTGCCAGCAGTTTATCTAGCGGAGTGGGGGAGCAGTACTTC
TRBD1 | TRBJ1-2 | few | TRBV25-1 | CASSDLGQGTPNYGYTF | TGTGCCAGCAGTGATCTCGGACAGGGGACTCCCAACTATGGCTACACCTTC
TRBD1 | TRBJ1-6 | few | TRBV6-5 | CASSRRDRENSPLHF | TGTGCCAGCAGTCGCCGGGACAGGGAAAATTCACCCCTCCACTTT
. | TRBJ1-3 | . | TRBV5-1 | CASSLEESGNTIYF | TGCGCCAGCAGCTTGGAGGAATCTGGAAACACCATATATTTT
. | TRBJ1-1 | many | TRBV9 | CASSFRVNTEAFF | TGTGCCAGCAGCTTCCGGGTGAACACTGAAGCTTTCTTT
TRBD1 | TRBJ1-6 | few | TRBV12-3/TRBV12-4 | CASRPDRVGSPLHF | TGTGCCAGCAGACCTGACAGGGTCGGTTCACCCCTCCACTTT
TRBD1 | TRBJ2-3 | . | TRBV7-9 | CASSPGTATSTDTQYF | TGTGCCAGCAGCCCCGGGACAGCCACTAGCACAGATACGCAGTATTTT
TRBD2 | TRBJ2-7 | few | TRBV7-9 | CASSARLAGEEQYF | TGTGCCAGCAGCGCCAGACTAGCGGGGGAAGAGCAGTACTTC
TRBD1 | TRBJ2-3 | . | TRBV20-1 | CSATWTGADTQYF | TGCAGTGCTACCTGGACAGGGGCAGATACGCAGTATTTT
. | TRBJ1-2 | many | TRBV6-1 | CASSGGQNYGYTF | TGTGCCAGCAGTGGGGGACAAAACTATGGCTACACCTTC
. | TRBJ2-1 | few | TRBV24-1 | CATMGPVYNEQFF | TGTGCCACCATGGGGCCCGTATACAATGAGCAGTTCTTC
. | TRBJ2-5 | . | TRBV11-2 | CASRRARAQETQYF | TGTGCCAGCAGACGTGCCAGGGCGCAAGAGACCCAGTACTTC
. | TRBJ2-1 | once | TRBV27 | CASALSVGELVSEQFF | TGTGCCAGCGCCCTTAGTGTGGGGGAGCTCGTCAGTGAGCAGTTCTTC
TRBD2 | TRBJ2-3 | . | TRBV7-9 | CASRQGLVDTQYF | TGTGCCAGCCGCCAGGGACTAGTGGATACGCAGTATTTT
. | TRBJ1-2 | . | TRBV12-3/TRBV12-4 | CASGAHYGYTF | TGTGCCTCCGGGGCACACTATGGCTACACCTTC
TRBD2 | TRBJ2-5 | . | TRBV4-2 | CASSHFFLTSGSQETQYF | TGTGCCAGCAGCCACTTCTTTCTAACTAGCGGGAGCCAAGAGACCCAGTACTTC
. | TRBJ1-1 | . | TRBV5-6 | CASSWGPSNTEAFF | TGTGCCAGCAGCTGGGGACCATCGAACACTGAAGCTTTCTTT
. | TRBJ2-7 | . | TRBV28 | CASSSPSGHEQYF | TGTGCCAGCAGCTCCCCATCGGGTCACGAGCAGTACTTC